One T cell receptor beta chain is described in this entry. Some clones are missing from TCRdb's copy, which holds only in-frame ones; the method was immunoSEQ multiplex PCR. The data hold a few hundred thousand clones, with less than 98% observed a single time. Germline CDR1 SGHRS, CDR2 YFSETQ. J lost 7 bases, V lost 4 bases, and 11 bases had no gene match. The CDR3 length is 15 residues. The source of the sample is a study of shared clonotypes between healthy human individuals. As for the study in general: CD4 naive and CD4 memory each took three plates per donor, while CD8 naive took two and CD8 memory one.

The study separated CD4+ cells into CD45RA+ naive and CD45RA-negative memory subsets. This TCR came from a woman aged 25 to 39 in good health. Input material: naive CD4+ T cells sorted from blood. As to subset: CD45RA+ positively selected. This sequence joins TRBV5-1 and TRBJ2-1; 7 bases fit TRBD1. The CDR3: CASSENKGAGNEQFF. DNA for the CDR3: TGCGCCAGCAGCGAGAACAAGGGGGCTGGTAATGAGCAGTTCTTC.